This T cell receptor (beta chain) was sequenced in a study of Ad26.COV2.S vaccination and SARS-CoV-2 variants. Here immunoSEQ multiplex PCR was the method, and the copy in TCRdb shows in-frame clones only, minus some. The repertoire has about 350,000 clones, about 91% of them found once; the top ten carry 3% to 4%. With respect to this clone: Its cognate antigen is unknown.

Study-wide findings and caveats: Responses of T cells in total may have been underestimated by the TCR breadth and depth analyses. After vaccination, reports described spike-specific CD8+ and CD4+ T cell responses as showing substantial breadth. Comparable non-spike TCR breadth was observed in vaccine and placebo recipients.

This TCR derives from a human donor who had recovered from COVID-19. The sample consisted of peripheral blood, taken after recovery from COVID-19.

In DNA form, the CDR3 reads TGCGCCAGCAGCCAAGGGACGGCCTCCTACGAGCAGTACTTC. Its protein product is CASSQGTASYEQYF. The chain combines TRBV4-1 with TRBJ2-7; D unresolved. The CDR3 has 14 amino acids. Germline-derived CDR1 and CDR2 are MGHRA and YSYEKL. The V gene lost 1 base and the J gene lost 0 bases, with 7 bases spanning the gap.